The source of this T cell receptor beta chain is a study of technical replicates of blood from a few donors. V dropped 6 bases and J dropped 6 bases, with 13 bases sitting between them. CDR3 length: 12 residues. Per germline, CDR1 SGHNT and CDR2 YYREEE (reference sequence). Produced via immunoSEQ multiplex PCR; TCRdb's table is partial and in-frame only. The table has 70,000 to 75,000 clones, more than 85% seen once; the top ten hold under 0.3%. The clonotype comes from a human donor in good health. The chain uses TRBV5-4 and TRBJ2-7; D may be TRBD1 (6 bases). The sequencing sample was made of T cells isolated from PBMCs. CDR3: CASNRVGGEQYF. CDR3 bases: TGTGCCAGCAACCGGGTAGGGGGCGAGCAGTACTTC. Combining the CDR3 with reference TRBV5-4 and TRBJ2-7 gives the whole variable domain ETGVTQSPTHLIKTRGQQVTLRCSSQSGHNTVSWYQQALGQGPQFIFQYYREEENGRGNFPPRFSGLQFPNYSSELNVNALELDDSALYLCASNRVGGEQYFGPGTRLTVT.